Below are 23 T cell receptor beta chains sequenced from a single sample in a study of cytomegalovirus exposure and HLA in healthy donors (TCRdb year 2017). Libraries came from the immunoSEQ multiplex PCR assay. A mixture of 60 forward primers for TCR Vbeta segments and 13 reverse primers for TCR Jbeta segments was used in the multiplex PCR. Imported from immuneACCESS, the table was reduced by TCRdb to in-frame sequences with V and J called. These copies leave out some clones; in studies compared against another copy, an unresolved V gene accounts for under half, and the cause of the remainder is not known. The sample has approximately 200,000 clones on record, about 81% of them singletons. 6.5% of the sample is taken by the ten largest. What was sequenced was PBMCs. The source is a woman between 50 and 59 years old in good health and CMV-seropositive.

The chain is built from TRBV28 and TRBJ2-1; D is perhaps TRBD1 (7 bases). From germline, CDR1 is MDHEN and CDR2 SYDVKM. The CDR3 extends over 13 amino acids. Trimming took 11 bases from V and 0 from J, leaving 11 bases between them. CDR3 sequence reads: CAGGGSSYNEQFF. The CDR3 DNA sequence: TGTGCCGGAGGGGGCAGCTCCTACAATGAGCAGTTCTTC.

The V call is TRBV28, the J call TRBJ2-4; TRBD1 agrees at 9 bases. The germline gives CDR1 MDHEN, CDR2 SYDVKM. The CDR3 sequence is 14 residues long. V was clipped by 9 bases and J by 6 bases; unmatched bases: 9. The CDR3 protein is CASVGGQGLNIQYF. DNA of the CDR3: TGTGCCAGTGTGGGTGGACAGGGGTTAAACATTCAGTACTTC.

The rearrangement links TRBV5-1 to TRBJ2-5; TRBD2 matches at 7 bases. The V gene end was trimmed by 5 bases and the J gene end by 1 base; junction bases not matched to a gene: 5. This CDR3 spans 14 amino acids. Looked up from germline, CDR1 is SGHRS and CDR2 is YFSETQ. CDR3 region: CASSSLALQETQYF. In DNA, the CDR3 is TGCGCCAGCAGTTCACTAGCGCTCCAAGAGACCCAGTACTTC.

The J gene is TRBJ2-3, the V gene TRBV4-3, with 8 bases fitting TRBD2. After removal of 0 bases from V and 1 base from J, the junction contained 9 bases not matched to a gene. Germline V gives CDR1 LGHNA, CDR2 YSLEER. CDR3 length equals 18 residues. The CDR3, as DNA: TGCGCCAGCAGCCAAGACAAACGGGGGGGCCATGGCACAGATACGCAGTATTTT. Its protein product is CASSQDKRGGHGTDTQYF.

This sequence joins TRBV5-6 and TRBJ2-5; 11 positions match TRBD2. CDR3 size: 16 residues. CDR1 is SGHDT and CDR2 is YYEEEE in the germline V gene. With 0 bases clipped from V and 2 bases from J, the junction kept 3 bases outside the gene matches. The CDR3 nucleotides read TGTGCCAGCAGCTTGGGCGGACTAGCGGGTCAAGAGACCCAGTACTTC. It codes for CASSLGGLAGQETQYF.

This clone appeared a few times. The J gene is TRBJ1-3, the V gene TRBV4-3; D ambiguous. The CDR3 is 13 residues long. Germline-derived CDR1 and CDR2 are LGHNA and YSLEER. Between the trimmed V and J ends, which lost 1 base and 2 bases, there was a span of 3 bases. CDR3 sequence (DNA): TGCGCCAGCAGCCAAGTTACTGGAAACACCATATATTTT. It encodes CASSQVTGNTIYF.

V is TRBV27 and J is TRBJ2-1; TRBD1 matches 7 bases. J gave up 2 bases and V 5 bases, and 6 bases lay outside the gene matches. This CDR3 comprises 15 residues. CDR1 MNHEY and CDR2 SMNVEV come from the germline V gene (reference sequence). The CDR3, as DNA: TGTGCCAGCAGTCTCGGACAGGCCACCTACAATGAGCAGTTCTTC. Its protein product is CASSLGQATYNEQFF.

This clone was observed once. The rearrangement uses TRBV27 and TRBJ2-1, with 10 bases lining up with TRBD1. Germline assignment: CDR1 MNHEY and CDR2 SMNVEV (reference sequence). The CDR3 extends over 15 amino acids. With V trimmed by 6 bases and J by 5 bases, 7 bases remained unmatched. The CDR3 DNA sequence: TGTGCCAGCAGGGAGACAGGGGGCGCCCACAATGAGCAGTTCTTC. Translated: CASRETGGAHNEQFF.

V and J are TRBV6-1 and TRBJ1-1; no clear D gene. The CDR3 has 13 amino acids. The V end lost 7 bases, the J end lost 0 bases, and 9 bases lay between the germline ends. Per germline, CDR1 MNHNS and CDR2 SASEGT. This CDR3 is CASKQKMNTEAFF. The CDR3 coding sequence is TGTGCCAGCAAACAGAAAATGAACACTGAAGCTTTCTTT.

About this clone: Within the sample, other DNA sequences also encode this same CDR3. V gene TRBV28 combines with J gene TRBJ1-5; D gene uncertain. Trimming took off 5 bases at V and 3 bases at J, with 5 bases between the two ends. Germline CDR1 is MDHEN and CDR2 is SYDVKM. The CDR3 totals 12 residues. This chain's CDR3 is CASSLLNQPQHF. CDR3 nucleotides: TGTGCCAGCAGTCTACTCAATCAGCCCCAGCATTTT. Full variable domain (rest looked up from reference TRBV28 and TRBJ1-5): DVKVTQSSRYLVKRTGEKVFLECVQDMDHENMFWYRQDPGLGLRLIYFSYDVKMKEKGDIPEGYSVSREKKERFSLILESASTNQTSMYLCASSLLNQPQHFGDGTRLSIL.

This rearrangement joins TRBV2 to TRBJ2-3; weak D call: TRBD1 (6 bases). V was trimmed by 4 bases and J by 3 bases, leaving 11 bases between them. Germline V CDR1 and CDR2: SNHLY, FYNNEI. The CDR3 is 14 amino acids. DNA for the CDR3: TGTGCCAGCAGTGGCCGGGACACTACAGATACGCAGTATTTT. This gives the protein CASSGRDTTDTQYF.

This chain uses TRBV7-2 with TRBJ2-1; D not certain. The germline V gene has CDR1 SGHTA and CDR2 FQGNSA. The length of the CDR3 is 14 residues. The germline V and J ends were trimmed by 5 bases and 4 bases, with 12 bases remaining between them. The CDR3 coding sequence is TGTGCCAGCAGCCAAGACTCGAATTACAATGAGCAGTTCTTC. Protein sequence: CASSQDSNYNEQFF.

The CDR3 DNA reads as TGTGCCAGCAGTCCGCCGACAGGGCACAATCAGCCCCAGCATTTT. This gives the protein CASSPPTGHNQPQHF. V and J are TRBV28 and TRBJ1-5, with 7 bases identical to TRBD1. This CDR3 has 15 residues. V trimming: 5 bases; J trimming: 3 bases; junction bases outside the gene matches: 7. Germline CDR1 and CDR2: MDHEN and SYDVKM.

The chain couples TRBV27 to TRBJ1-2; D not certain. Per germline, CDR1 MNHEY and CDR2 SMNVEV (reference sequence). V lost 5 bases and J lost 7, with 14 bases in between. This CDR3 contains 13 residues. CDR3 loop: CASSKHDWLGYTF. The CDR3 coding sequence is TGTGCCAGCAGTAAACACGACTGGCTTGGCTACACCTTC.

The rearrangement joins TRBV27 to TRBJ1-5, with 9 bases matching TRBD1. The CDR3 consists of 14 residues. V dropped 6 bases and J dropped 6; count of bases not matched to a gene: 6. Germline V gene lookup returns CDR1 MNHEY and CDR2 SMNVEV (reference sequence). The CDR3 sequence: CASSPDRGGQPQHF. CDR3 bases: TGTGCCAGCAGCCCGGACAGGGGTGGTCAGCCCCAGCATTTT.

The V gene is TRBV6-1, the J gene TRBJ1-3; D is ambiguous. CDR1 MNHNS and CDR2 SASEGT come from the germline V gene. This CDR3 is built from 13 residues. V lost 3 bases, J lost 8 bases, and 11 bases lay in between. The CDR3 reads CASSDGVGYTIYF. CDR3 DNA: TGTGCCAGCAGTGACGGGGTAGGGTACACCATATATTTT.

The CDR3 reads CASSLAETGKQYF. In DNA form, the CDR3 reads TGTGCCAGCAGCTTGGCAGAGACAGGGAAGCAGTACTTC. The rearrangement uses TRBV5-4 and TRBJ2-7; 7 bases are a match to TRBD1. The V gene end was trimmed by 0 bases and the J gene end by 8 bases; junction bases not matched to a gene: 5. Germline V gives CDR1 SGHNT, CDR2 YYREEE (reference sequence). The CDR3 extends over 13 amino acids.

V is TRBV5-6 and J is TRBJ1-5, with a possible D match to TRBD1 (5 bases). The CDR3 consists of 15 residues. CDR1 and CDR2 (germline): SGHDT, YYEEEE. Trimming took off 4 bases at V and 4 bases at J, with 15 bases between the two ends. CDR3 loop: CASSQLGVSNQPQHF. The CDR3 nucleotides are TGTGCCAGCAGCCAATTAGGGGTCTCGAATCAGCCCCAGCATTTT.

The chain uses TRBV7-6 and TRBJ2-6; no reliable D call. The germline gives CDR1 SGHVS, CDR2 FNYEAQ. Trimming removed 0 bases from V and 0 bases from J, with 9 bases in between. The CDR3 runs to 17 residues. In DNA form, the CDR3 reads TGTGCCAGCAGCTTAGCGAGTAGGAGCTCTGGGGCCAACGTCCTGACTTTC. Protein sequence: CASSLASRSSGANVLTF.

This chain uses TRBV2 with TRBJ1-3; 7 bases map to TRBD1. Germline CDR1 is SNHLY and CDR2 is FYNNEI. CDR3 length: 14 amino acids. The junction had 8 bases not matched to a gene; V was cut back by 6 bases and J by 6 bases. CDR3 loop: CASSYGQASNTIYF. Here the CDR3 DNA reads TGTGCCAGCAGCTACGGACAGGCTTCAAACACCATATATTTT.

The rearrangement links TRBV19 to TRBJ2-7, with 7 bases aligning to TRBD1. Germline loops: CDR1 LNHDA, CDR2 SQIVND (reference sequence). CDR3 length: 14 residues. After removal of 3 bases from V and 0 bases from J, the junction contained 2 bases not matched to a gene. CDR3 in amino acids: CASSIRTGSYEQYF. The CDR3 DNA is TGTGCCAGTAGTATTCGGACAGGCTCCTACGAGCAGTACTTC.

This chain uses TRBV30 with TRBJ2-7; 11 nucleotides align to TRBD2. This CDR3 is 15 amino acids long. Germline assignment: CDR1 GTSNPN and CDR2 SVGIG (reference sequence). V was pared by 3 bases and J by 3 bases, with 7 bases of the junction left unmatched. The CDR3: CAWRQKTSGNYEQYF. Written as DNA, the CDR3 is TGTGCCTGGAGGCAAAAGACTAGCGGGAACTACGAGCAGTACTTC.

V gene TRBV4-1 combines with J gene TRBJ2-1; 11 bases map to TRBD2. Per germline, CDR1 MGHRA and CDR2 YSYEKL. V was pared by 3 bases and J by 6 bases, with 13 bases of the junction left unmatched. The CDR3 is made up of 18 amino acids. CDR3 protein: CASSQIGASGGRGNEQFF. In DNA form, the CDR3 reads TGCGCCAGCAGCCAGATCGGGGCTAGCGGGGGGCGGGGCAATGAGCAGTTCTTC.